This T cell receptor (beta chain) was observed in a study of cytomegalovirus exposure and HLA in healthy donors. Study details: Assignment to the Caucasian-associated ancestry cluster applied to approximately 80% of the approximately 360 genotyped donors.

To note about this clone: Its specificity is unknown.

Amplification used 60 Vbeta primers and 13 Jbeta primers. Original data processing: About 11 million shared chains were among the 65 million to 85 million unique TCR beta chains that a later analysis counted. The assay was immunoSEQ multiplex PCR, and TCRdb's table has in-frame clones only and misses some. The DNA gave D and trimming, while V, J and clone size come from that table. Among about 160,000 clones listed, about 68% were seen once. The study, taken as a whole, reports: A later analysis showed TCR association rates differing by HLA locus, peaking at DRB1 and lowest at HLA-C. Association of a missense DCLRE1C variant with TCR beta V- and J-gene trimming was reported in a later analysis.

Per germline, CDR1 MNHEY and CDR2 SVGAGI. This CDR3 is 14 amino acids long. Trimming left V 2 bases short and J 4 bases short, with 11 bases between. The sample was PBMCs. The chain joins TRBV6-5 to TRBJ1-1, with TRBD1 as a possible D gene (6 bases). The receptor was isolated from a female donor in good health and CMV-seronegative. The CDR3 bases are TGTGCCAGCAGTTACGTTAGGGGGGGCACTGAAGCTTTCTTT. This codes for CASSYVRGGTEAFF.